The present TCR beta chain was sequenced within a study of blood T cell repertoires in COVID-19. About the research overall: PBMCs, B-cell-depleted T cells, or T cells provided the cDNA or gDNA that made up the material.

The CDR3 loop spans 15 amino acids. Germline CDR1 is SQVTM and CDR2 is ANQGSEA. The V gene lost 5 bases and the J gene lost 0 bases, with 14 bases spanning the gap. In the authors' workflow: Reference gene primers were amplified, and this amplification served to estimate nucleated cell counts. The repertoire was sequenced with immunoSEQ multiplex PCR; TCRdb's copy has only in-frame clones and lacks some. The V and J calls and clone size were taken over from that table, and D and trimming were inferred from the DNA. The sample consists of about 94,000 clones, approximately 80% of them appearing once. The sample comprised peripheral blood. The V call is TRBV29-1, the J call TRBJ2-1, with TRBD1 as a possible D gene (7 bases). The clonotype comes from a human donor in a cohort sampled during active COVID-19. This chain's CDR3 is CSVSPGGSSYNEQFF. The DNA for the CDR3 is TGCAGCGTTAGTCCAGGGGGGAGCTCCTACAATGAGCAGTTCTTC.